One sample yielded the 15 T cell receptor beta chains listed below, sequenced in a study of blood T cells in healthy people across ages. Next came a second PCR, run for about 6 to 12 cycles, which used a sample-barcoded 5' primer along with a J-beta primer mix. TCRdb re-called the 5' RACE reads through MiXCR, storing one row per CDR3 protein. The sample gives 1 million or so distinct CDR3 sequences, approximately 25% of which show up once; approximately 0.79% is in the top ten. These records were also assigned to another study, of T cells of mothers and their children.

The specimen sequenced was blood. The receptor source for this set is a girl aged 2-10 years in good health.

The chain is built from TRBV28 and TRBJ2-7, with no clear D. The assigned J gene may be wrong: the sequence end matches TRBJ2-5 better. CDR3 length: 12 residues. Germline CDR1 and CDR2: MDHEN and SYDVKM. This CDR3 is CASMTYQETQYF. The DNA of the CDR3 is TGTGCCAGCATGACTTATCAAGAGACCCAGTACTTC.

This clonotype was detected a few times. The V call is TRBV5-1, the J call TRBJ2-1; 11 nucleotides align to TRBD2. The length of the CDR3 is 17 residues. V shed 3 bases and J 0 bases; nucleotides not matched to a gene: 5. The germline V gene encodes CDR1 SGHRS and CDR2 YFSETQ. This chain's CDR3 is CASSWLAGGPSYNEQFF. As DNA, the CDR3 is TGCGCCAGCAGCTGGCTAGCGGGAGGACCCTCCTACAATGAGCAGTTCTTC.

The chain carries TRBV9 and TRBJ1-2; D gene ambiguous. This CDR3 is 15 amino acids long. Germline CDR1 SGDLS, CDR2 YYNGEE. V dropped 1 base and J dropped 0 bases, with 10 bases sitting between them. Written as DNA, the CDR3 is TGTGCCAGCAGCGTAAATGCCGGTTCTAACTATGGCTACACCTTC. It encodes CASSVNAGSNYGYTF.

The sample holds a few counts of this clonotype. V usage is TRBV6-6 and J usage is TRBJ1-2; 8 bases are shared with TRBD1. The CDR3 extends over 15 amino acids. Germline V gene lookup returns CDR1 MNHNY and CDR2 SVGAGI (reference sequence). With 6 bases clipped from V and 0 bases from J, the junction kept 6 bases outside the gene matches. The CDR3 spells CASRGQGIANYGYTF. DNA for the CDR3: TGTGCCAGCAGAGGACAGGGCATAGCTAACTATGGCTACACCTTC.

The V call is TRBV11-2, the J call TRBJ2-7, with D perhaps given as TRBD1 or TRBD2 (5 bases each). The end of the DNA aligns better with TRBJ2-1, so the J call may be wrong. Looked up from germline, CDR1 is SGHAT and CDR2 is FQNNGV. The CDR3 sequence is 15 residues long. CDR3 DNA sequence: TGTGCCAGCAGCTTAAAAGGACAAATGAGGGTTGAGCAGTTCTTC. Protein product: CASSLKGQMRVEQFF.

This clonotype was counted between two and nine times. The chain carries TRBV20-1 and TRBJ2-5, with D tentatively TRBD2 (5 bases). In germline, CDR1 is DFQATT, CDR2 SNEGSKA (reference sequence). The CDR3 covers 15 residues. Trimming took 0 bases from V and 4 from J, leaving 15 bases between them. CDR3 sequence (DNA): TGCAGTGCTAGAGATCGGAAGGAGGTTGGAGAGACCCAGTACTTC. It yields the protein CSARDRKEVGETQYF.

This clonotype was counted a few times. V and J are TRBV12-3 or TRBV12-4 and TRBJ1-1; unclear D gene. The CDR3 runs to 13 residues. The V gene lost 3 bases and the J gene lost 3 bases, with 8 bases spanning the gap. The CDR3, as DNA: TGTGCCAGCAGTTTTGGTACTTACACTGAAGCTTTCTTT. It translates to CASSFGTYTEAFF.

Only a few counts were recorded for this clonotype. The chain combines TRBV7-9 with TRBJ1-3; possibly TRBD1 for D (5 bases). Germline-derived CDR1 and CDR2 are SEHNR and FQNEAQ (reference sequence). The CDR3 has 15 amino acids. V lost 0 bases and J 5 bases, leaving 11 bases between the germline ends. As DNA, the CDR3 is TGTGCCAGCAGCTTAGCGATGGGACGACGAAACACCATATATTTT. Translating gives CASSLAMGRRNTIYF.

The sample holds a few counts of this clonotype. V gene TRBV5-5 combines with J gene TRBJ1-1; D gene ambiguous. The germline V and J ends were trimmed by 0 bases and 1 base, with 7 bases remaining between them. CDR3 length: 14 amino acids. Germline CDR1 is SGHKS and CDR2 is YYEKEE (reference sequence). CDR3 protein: CASSLARRNTEAFF. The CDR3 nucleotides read TGTGCCAGCAGCTTGGCGCGGAGGAACACTGAAGCTTTCTTT.

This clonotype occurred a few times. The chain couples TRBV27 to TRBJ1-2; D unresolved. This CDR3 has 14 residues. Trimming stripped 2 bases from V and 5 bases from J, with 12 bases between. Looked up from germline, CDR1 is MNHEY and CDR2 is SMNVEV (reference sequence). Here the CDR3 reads CASSLRRARYGYTF. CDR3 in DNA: TGTGCCAGCAGTTTACGGCGCGCCAGATATGGCTACACCTTC.

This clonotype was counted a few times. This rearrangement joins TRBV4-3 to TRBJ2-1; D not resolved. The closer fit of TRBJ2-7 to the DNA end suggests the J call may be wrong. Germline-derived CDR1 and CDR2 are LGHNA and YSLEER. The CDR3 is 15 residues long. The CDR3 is CASSQDHLVVYEQYF. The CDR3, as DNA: TGCGCCAGCAGCCAAGACCACCTTGTCGTCTACGAGCAGTACTTC.

Here the CDR3 reads CSAKGISYEQYF. CDR3 coding DNA: TGCAGTGCCAAAGGGATCTCCTACGAGCAGTACTTC. The rearrangement joins TRBV20-1 to TRBJ2-7; D remains ambiguous. The CDR3 has 12 amino acids. Germline loops: CDR1 DFQATT, CDR2 SNEGSKA (reference sequence). Trimming shortened V by 6 bases and J by 0 bases, and 9 bases separated the two germline ends.

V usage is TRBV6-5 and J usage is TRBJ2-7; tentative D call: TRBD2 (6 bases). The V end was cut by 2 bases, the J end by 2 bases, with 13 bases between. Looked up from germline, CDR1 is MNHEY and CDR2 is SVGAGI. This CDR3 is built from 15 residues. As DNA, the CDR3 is TGTGCCAGCAGTTACGACGGAGGGCCGACCTACGAGCAGTACTTC. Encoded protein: CASSYDGGPTYEQYF.

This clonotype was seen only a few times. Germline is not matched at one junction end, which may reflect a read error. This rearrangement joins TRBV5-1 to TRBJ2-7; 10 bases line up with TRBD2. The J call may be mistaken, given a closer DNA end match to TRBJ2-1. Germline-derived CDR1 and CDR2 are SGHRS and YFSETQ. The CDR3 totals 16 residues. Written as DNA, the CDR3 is TGCGCCAGCAGCTTCCTAGCGGGAGTCGAATACAATGAACAGTTCTTC. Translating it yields CASSFLAGVEYNEQFF.

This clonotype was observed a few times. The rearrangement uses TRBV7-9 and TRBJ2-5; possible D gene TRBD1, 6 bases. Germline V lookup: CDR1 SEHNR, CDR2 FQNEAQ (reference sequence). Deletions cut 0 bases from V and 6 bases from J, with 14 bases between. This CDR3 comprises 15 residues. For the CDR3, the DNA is TGTGCCAGCAGCTTAGCACAGGGCATTGAGAAGACCCAGTACTTC. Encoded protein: CASSLAQGIEKTQYF.